A single TCR beta chain is shown here with its context. Antigen: not known. The data were taken from a study of T-cell memory formation after mild COVID-19. Study-wide background: TCR clusters were mostly donor specific. Study outcomes and limitations: Mostly located in CM and EM were contracting CD4+ clones, with contracting CD8+ clones located in EMRA.

TCRdb redid the calling of the 5' RACE reads with MiXCR, one entry per CDR3 protein. This table has approximately 260,000 distinct CDR3 sequences, around 15% appearing once. The V and J ends lost 3 bases and 4 bases respectively, with 12 bases between them. There are 14 residues in the CDR3. Specimen: PBMCs or a T cell subset sorted from them (not recorded which). This clonotype was sampled from a young man who had mild COVID-19 (a few samples of this study predate the infection). Cell type and time point are not known. The chain is built from TRBV12-3 or TRBV12-4 and TRBJ1-2; D gene ambiguous. The CDR3: CASSFGEGIYGYTF. The CDR3 DNA sequence: TGTGCCAGCAGTTTCGGGGAGGGAATCTATGGCTACACCTTC.